The 30 T cell receptor beta chains below were found in one sample sequenced in a study of T cells in Graves' hyperthyroidism and ophthalmopathy. TCR beta CDR3 regions were amplified from RNA transcripts. Primed by the HTBI set, a first-round RT-PCR was run on the TCR CDR3. Each CDR3 protein gets one entry after TCRdb re-called the multiplex PCR reads with MiXCR. There are about 610,000 distinct CDR3 sequences in the sample; about half occur only once, and around 8% lies in the top ten. The sequenced material came from peripheral blood or thyroid tissue (not recorded which). These receptors all stem from a woman younger than 30 with Graves' hyperthyroidism.

This clonotype has just one count. The chain is built from TRBV7-2 and TRBJ2-7; TRBD1 agrees at 7 bases. CDR3 length equals 15 residues. After removal of 3 bases from V and 3 bases from J, the junction contained 8 bases not matched to a gene. Germline V gene data show CDR1 as SGHTA and CDR2 as FQGNSA. CDR3 sequence reads: CASSLANRGGYEQYF. CDR3 sequence (DNA): TGTGCCAGCAGCTTGGCCAACAGGGGCGGCTACGAGCAGTACTTC.

As for this clonotype: A clone one base away is much larger, so this may be a read error. The chain combines TRBV11-3 with TRBJ1-1; 9 bases are a match to TRBD1. CDR1 and CDR2 (germline): SGHNT, YENEEA. The CDR3 length is 14 residues. CDR3 coding DNA: TGTGCCAGCAGCGCACAGGGGGCTGACACTGAAGCTCTCTTT. Protein product: CASSAQGADTEALF.

CDR3 sequence: CSAREAGADYGYTF. As DNA, the CDR3 is TGCAGTGCTAGAGAGGCGGGGGCGGACTATGGCTACACCTTC. The rearrangement joins TRBV20-1 to TRBJ1-2, with TRBD1 as a possible D gene (6 bases). Trimming pared 0 bases from V and 3 bases from J, leaving 11 bases between. CDR1 DFQATT and CDR2 SNEGSKA come from the germline V gene (reference sequence). The CDR3 has 14 amino acids.

V usage is TRBV14 and J usage is TRBJ1-1; TRBD1 aligns across 11 bases. V shed 4 bases and J 4 bases; nucleotides not matched to a gene: 8. CDR1 is SGHDN and CDR2 is FVKESK in the germline V gene. This CDR3 has 16 amino acids. The CDR3 spells CASSRGTGGGGTEAFF. DNA of the CDR3: TGTGCCAGCAGCCGAGGGACAGGGGGTGGTGGCACTGAAGCTTTCTTT.

J is TRBJ2-7 and V is TRBV29-1; D perhaps matches TRBD1 (6 bases). The CDR3 covers 12 residues. Germline V gene lookup returns CDR1 SQVTM and CDR2 ANQGSEA. Written as DNA, the CDR3 is TGCAGTAGCGACAGGCGTTCCTACGAGCAGTACTTC. Amino acid sequence: CSSDRRSYEQYF.

This clonotype was recorded a few times. J is TRBJ2-3 and V is TRBV5-5, with 7 positions matching TRBD1. CDR1 is SGHKS, CDR2 YYEKEE, per germline (reference sequence). This CDR3 is built from 15 residues. J lost 7 bases, V lost 6 bases, and 14 bases had no gene match. CDR3 in amino acids: CASTASGTVRYTQYF. The DNA of the CDR3 is TGTGCCAGCACTGCCTCCGGGACAGTAAGATATACGCAGTATTTT.

The chain couples TRBV2 to TRBJ1-5, with 9 bases matching TRBD1. The CDR3 runs 14 residues. Germline CDR1 SNHLY, CDR2 FYNNEI. Germline trimming cut 4 bases from V and 8 bases from J; bases unmatched to any gene: 6. The CDR3 sequence is CASSVGQGMKPQHF. DNA of the CDR3: TGTGCCAGCAGTGTGGGACAGGGTATGAAGCCCCAGCATTTT.

The chain carries TRBV20-1 and TRBJ1-2, with no clear D. The CDR3 has 11 amino acids. Germline-derived CDR1 and CDR2 are DFQATT and SNEGSKA (reference sequence). Trimming stripped 0 bases from V and 11 bases from J, with 10 bases between. The CDR3 reads CSARDLTGYTF. The CDR3, as DNA: TGCAGTGCTAGAGATCTTACGGGATACACCTTC.

In this sample, this clonotype turned up many times. The J gene is TRBJ2-6, the V gene TRBV20-1; D remains unclear. CDR1 and CDR2 from the germline V gene are DFQATT and SNEGSKA (reference sequence). V lost 6 bases and J lost 0, with 12 bases in between. CDR3 size: 15 residues. The DNA of the CDR3 is TGCAGTGCCCTTCCGCGGTTCTCTGGGGCCAACGTCCTGACTTTC. The encoded protein is CSALPRFSGANVLTF.

This clonotype occurred many times. The chain recombines TRBV5-1 with TRBJ1-1; D unclear. CDR1 is SGHRS, CDR2 YFSETQ, per germline. The CDR3 runs to 14 residues. V lost 1 base and J lost 5, with 12 bases in between. CDR3 region: CASSLLTGETEAFF. DNA of the CDR3: TGCGCCAGCAGCTTGTTGACCGGGGAAACTGAAGCTTTCTTT.

This clonotype was picked up many times. The chain links TRBV7-2 to TRBJ2-7; D may be TRBD1 (6 bases). The CDR3 loop spans 15 amino acids. V lost 4 bases and J 2 bases, leaving 15 bases between the germline ends. Germline CDR1 SGHTA, CDR2 FQGNSA. CDR3 residues: CASSWKLGAAYEQYF. The CDR3 DNA reads as TGTGCCAGCAGCTGGAAACTGGGGGCAGCCTACGAGCAGTACTTC.

Comment on this clonotype: Its ends do not fully match the called genes, so a read error is possible. This sequence joins TRBV11-2 and TRBJ2-5, with TRBD2 matching 8 bases. The CDR3 totals 16 residues. CDR1 and CDR2 (germline): SGHAT, FQNNGV. Here the CDR3 DNA reads TGCGCCAGCAGCCAGGCCCCCGCGGGAGGAATAGAGACCCAGTACTTC. The encoded protein is CASSQAPAGGIETQYF.

The chain recombines TRBV10-3 with TRBJ2-3; D may match TRBD1 or TRBD2 (5 bases each). CDR3 length: 14 residues. The V end was cut by 8 bases, the J end by 2 bases, with 14 bases between. Germline V gene sequence: CDR1 ENHRY, CDR2 SYGVKD. The CDR3 DNA reads TGTGCCATCGGGGGTAGGACCGCCACAGATACGCAGTATTTT. Protein product: CAIGGRTATDTQYF.

A remark on this clonotype: A much larger clone sits a single nucleotide away, making a read error possible. The chain employs TRBV5-5 and TRBJ2-5; no clear D gene. The CDR3 consists of 16 residues. Germline CDR1 and CDR2: SGHKS and YYEKEE (reference sequence). V was trimmed by 4 bases and J by 4 bases, leaving 20 bases between them. The CDR3 loop is CASSHKTRAQGETQYF. CDR3 DNA sequence: TGTGCCAGCAGCCATAAGACAAGGGCCCAAGGAGAGACCCAGTACTTC.

The chain employs TRBV19 and TRBJ2-6; D is possibly TRBD1 (6 bases). Germline CDR1 reads LNHDA; CDR2 reads SQIVND (reference sequence). V was cut by 8 bases and J by 0 bases, with 17 bases left in between. The CDR3 has 17 amino acids. The DNA of the CDR3 is TGTGCCAGTGGGGGCAGGGGAGTAAACTCTGGGGCCAACGTCCTGACTTTC. Its protein product is CASGGRGVNSGANVLTF.

This clonotype was recorded many times. The rearrangement links TRBV19 to TRBJ2-2; 9 positions agree with TRBD1. Per the germline V gene, CDR1 is LNHDA and CDR2 is SQIVND (reference sequence). This CDR3 has 18 residues. V dropped 3 bases and J dropped 0; count of bases not matched to a gene: 8. CDR3 residues: CASSIGTGKLANTGELFF. CDR3 coding DNA: TGTGCCAGTAGTATCGGGACAGGGAAGCTAGCGAACACCGGGGAGCTGTTTTTT.

This sequence joins TRBV20-1 and TRBJ1-6; TRBD1 agrees at 7 bases. Trimming cost V 6 bases and J 6 bases; bases outside gene matches: 11. The length of the CDR3 is 15 residues. Germline V CDR1 and CDR2: DFQATT, SNEGSKA (reference sequence). CDR3 sequence (DNA): TGCAGTGCCCACCGTGCGAGGGGGCGTAATTCACCCCTCCACTTT. Translation: CSAHRARGRNSPLHF.

This clonotype has a handful of counts. The chain combines TRBV29-1 with TRBJ1-1; D gene ambiguous. V lost 8 bases to trimming and J lost 6 bases, with 10 bases between them. The CDR3 consists of 10 residues. Germline CDR1 is SQVTM and CDR2 is ANQGSEA. The CDR3 DNA reads as TGCAGCTTAGGGTCCGCTGAAGCTTTCTTT. Protein sequence: CSLGSAEAFF.

This clonotype was seen ten or more times. The V and J genes are TRBV12-3 or TRBV12-4 and TRBJ1-4; no definite D call. The CDR3 is made up of 14 amino acids. The V gene lost 3 bases and the J gene lost 7 bases, with 12 bases spanning the gap. DNA of the CDR3: TGTGCCAGCAGTTTTACGGGCAGCGGTGAAAAACTGTTTTTT. Translated: CASSFTGSGEKLFF.

This clonotype came up a few times. The V call is TRBV3-1, the J call TRBJ1-1; D remains ambiguous. CDR1 and CDR2 (germline): LGHDT, YNNKEL (reference sequence). The germline V and J ends were trimmed by 0 bases and 2 bases, with 22 bases remaining between them. CDR3 length equals 19 residues. This CDR3 is CASSQDWFRGPPRNTEAFF. CDR3 DNA sequence: TGTGCCAGCAGCCAAGATTGGTTTCGTGGACCACCCAGAAACACTGAAGCTTTCTTT. Filled out from reference TRBV3-1 and TRBJ1-1, the complete variable domain reads DTAVSQTPKYLVTQMGNDKSIKCEQNLGHDTMYWYKQDSKKFLKIMFSYNNKELIINETVPNRFSPKSPDKAHLNLHINSLELGDSAVYFCASSQDWFRGPPRNTEAFFGQGTRLTVV.

This clonotype was recorded a few times. This CDR3 reads CASNRSRKGRVNQPQHF. Written as DNA, the CDR3 is TGTGCCAGCAATAGATCTCGGAAGGGTCGGGTTAATCAGCCCCAGCATTTT. The V call is TRBV6-2 or TRBV6-3, the J call TRBJ1-5, with no clear D. The CDR3 is 17 residues long. The V end lost 7 bases, the J end lost 4 bases, and 23 bases lay between the germline ends. Looked up from germline, CDR1 is MNHEY and CDR2 is SVGEGT.

This clonotype was observed many times. V usage is TRBV4-3 and J usage is TRBJ2-7; D possibly corresponds to TRBD1 (5 bases). This CDR3 has 16 residues. Looked up from germline, CDR1 is LGHNA and CDR2 is YSLEER. V gave up 0 bases and J gave up 2 bases, with 14 bases separating them. The CDR3 here is CASSQDSQGGTYEQYF. Written as DNA, the CDR3 is TGCGCCAGCAGCCAAGATTCGCAGGGTGGAACCTACGAGCAGTACTTC.

This clonotype was picked up a small number of times. This rearrangement joins TRBV30 to TRBJ2-7; D remains ambiguous. This CDR3 region has 14 residues. CDR1 and CDR2 from the germline V gene are GTSNPN and SVGIG (reference sequence). V was shortened by 0 bases and J by 0 bases, with 9 bases between the two germline ends. The CDR3 is CAWSVLVNSYEQYF. Here the CDR3 DNA reads TGTGCCTGGAGTGTACTTGTGAACTCCTACGAGCAGTACTTC.

The gene calls are TRBV7-2 and TRBJ1-6; D not resolved. Germline CDR1 is SGHTA and CDR2 is FQGNSA. The CDR3 loop spans 17 amino acids. V lost 5 bases and J lost 2, with 16 bases in between. In DNA, the CDR3 is TGTGCCAGCAGCCCCCGGGTCCAAGTGACCTATAATTCACCCCTCCACTTT. Protein sequence: CASSPRVQVTYNSPLHF.

This clonotype has more than one count but fewer than ten. A much larger clone differs by one base, so this may be a read error. The chain has TRBV6-1 and TRBJ2-2; D unclear. Trimming left V 6 bases short and J 6 bases short, with 11 bases between. The CDR3 covers 13 residues. From germline, CDR1 is MNHNS and CDR2 SASEGT. CDR3 loop: CASRADVAGELFF. For the CDR3, the DNA is TGTGCCAGCAGGGCCGACGTTGCCGGGGAGCTGTTTTTT.

V is TRBV7-9 and J is TRBJ1-1, with D uncertain. With 1 base removed from V and 8 bases from J, the gap between germline ends came to 8 bases. The length of the CDR3 is 12 residues. The germline V gene encodes CDR1 SEHNR and CDR2 FQNEAQ (reference sequence). CDR3 protein: CASSLDWREAFF. The CDR3 DNA follows: TGTGCCAGCAGCTTAGACTGGCGCGAAGCTTTCTTT. Supplemented by reference TRBV7-9 and TRBJ1-1, the full variable domain reads DTGVSQNPRHKITKRGQNVTFRCDPISEHNRLYWYRQTLGQGPEFLTYFQNEAQLEKSRLLSDRFSAERPKGSFSTLEIQRTEQGDSAMYLCASSLDWREAFFGQGTRLTVV.

At least ten counts were recorded for this clonotype. This sequence joins TRBV7-9 and TRBJ2-7; 8 nucleotides agree with TRBD1. Germline V gene lookup returns CDR1 SEHNR and CDR2 FQNEAQ (reference sequence). With V trimmed by 5 bases and J by 6 bases, 6 bases remained unmatched. There are 13 residues in the CDR3. The CDR3 DNA sequence: TGTGCCAGCAGCCGACCCGACAGGGGCGAGCAGTACTTC. Its translation: CASSRPDRGEQYF.

This clonotype was picked up a small number of times. This sequence joins TRBV4-2 and TRBJ1-5; D possibly corresponds to TRBD1 (5 bases). Germline loops: CDR1 LGHNA, CDR2 YNFKEQ. The CDR3 runs to 15 residues. The V and J ends lost 1 base and 2 bases respectively, with 9 bases between them. CDR3 coding DNA: TGTGCCAGCAGCCAAGTGGGGGTAGGCAATCAGCCCCAGCATTTT. Amino acids: CASSQVGVGNQPQHF.

The DNA for the CDR3 is TGTGCCACCAGTGCCCAGCTACTAGCTAACGAGCAGTACTTC. Translation: CATSAQLLANEQYF. The chain uses TRBV24-1 and TRBJ2-7; tentative D call: TRBD2 (6 bases). V was trimmed by 5 bases and J by 5 bases, leaving 15 bases between them. Germline loops: CDR1 KGHDR, CDR2 SFDVKD. CDR3 length: 14 amino acids.

The chain joins TRBV7-9 to TRBJ1-6; 7 bases agree with TRBD1. This CDR3 is 15 amino acids long. Germline V gene sequence: CDR1 SEHNR, CDR2 FQNEAQ (reference sequence). With V trimmed by 5 bases and J by 4 bases, 5 bases remained unmatched. CDR3 protein: CASSIHRGYNSPLHF. CDR3 nucleotides: TGTGCCAGCAGCATCCACAGGGGTTATAATTCACCCCTCCACTTT.